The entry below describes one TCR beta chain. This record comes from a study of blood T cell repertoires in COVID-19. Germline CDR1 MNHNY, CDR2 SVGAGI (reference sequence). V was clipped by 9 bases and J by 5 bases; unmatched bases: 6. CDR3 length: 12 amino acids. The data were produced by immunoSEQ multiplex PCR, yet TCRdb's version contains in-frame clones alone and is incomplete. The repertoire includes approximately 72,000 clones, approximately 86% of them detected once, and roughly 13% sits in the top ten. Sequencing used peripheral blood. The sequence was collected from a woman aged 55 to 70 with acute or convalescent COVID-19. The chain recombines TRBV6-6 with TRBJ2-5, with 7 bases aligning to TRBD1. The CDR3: CASTGEGETQYF. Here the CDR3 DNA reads TGTGCCAGTACAGGGGAAGGGGAGACCCAGTACTTC.